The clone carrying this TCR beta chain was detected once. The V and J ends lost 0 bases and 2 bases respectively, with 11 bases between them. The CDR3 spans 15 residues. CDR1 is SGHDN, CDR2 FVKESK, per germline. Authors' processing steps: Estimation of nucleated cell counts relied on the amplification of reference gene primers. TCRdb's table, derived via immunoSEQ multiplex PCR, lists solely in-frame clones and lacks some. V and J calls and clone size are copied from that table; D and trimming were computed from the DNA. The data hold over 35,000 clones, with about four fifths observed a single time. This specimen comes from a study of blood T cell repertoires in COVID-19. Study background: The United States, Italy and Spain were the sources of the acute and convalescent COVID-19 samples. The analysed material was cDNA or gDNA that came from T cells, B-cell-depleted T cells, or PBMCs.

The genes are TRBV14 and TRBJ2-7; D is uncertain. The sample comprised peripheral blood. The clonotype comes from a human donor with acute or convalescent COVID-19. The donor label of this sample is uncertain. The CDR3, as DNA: TGTGCCAGCAGCCAAGAGGTACATAATCCCTACGAGCAGTACTTC. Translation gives CASSQEVHNPYEQYF.